This TCR beta chain is drawn from a study of tumor and adjacent non-tumor tissue in lung cancer. The overall study: The cohort had roughly 12 adenocarcinoma, a couple of squamous cell and 1 small cell patients.

With regard to this clonotype: One end of the junction is discordant with germline, which a read error may explain.

TCRbeta libraries were built with three rounds of nested PCR, modified from ARM-PCR. TCRdb reprocessed the multiplex PCR reads with MiXCR, giving one entry per CDR3 protein. Of 43,000 or so distinct CDR3 sequences listed, 60% were seen once; the top ten hold 35% to 50%. The length of the CDR3 is 15 residues. Germline CDR1 MNHNY, CDR2 SVGAGI (reference sequence). This sample's RNA came from whole unsorted tissue. More than 3 cm separated this lung sample from the edge of the tumor. The receptor comes from a man over 45 with non-small cell lung cancer. The sample comprised distant non-tumor lung tissue. The rearrangement links TRBV6-6 to TRBJ1-1; 9 bases fit TRBD1. The CDR3 bases are TGTGCCAGCAGCTACGGACAGGGGATGAACACTGAAGCTCTCTTT. This codes for CASSYGQGMNTEALF.